This entry concerns a single TCR beta chain. Its antigen is currently unknown. Trimming took 6 bases from V and 9 from J, leaving 9 bases between them. Per germline, CDR1 MGHDK and CDR2 SYGVNS. CDR3 length equals 11 residues. The data were obtained in a study of OX40 agonist ivuxolimab in advanced cancers. Looking at the study overall: An agonistic human IgG2 monoclonal antibody against OX40 (CD134) was given. While on treatment, patients had intravenous ivuxolimab at 0.01 to 10 mg/kg every 2 weeks. Dose-escalation subjects each had hepatocellular carcinoma, melanoma, renal cell or head and neck cancer.

Repertoires were generated with immunoSEQ multiplex PCR, while TCRdb's copy carries only in-frame clones and drops some. The sample records tens of thousands of clones, 80% to 90% being singletons. Study conclusions and caveats: On average, a greater number of expanded clones characterised CD8+ T cells relative to CD4+.

The V gene is TRBV25-1, the J gene TRBJ2-1, with D unclear. Sequenced material: CD4+ or CD8+ T cells sorted from blood, taken in a trial of the OX40 agonist ivuxolimab. This TCR derives from an adult with an advanced solid tumor such as melanoma, head and neck, liver or kidney cancer. CDR3 residues: CASRTHFEQFF. DNA of the CDR3: TGTGCCAGCAGGACTCATTTTGAGCAGTTCTTC.